These 16 T cell receptor beta chains were all obtained from the same sample, sequenced in a study of T cells in Graves' hyperthyroidism and ophthalmopathy. From RNA transcripts, TCR beta CDR3 regions were amplified. The HTBI primer set was used in a first-round RT-PCR of the TCR CDR3. Using its own MiXCR run on the multiplex PCR reads, TCRdb lists one record per CDR3 protein. The table has approximately 610,000 distinct CDR3 sequences, under 15% seen once. The source material was blood. The receptors come from a woman aged 40 to 50 with Graves' ophthalmopathy.

This clonotype was counted at least ten times. This chain joins TRBV28 and TRBJ1-5; perhaps TRBD1 as D (5 bases). V dropped 7 bases and J dropped 6 bases, with 10 bases sitting between them. The CDR3 runs to 12 residues. CDR1 MDHEN and CDR2 SYDVKM come from the germline V gene. This CDR3 is CASTGPSQPQHF. The CDR3 nucleotides read TGTGCCAGCACGGGACCTTCTCAGCCCCAGCATTTT. The full variable domain, completed using reference TRBV28 and TRBJ1-5, is DVKVTQSSRYLVKRTGEKVFLECVQDMDHENMFWYRQDPGLGLRLIYFSYDVKMKEKGDIPEGYSVSREKKERFSLILESASTNQTSMYLCASTGPSQPQHFGDGTRLSIL.

This clonotype was seen repeatedly, ten times or more. V is TRBV20-1 and J is TRBJ2-3; no reliable D call. The CDR3 covers 12 residues. The V end lost 5 bases, the J end lost 5 bases, and 11 bases lay between the germline ends. Per the germline V gene, CDR1 is DFQATT and CDR2 is SNEGSKA (reference sequence). The CDR3 sequence is CSAPLREDTQYF. The CDR3 DNA sequence: TGCAGTGCTCCCTTACGAGAAGATACGCAGTATTTT.

This clonotype was observed once. This chain joins TRBV28 and TRBJ2-7; 11 bases fit TRBD2. CDR1 is MDHEN, CDR2 SYDVKM, per germline. The length of the CDR3 is 15 residues. V was pared by 10 bases and J by 12 bases, with 20 bases of the junction left unmatched. The CDR3 DNA follows: TGTGCCACCAAAGACCGCGCAGGACAAGGACTAGCGGGGTACTTC. Translation gives CATKDRAGQGLAGYF.

This clonotype appeared many times. V is TRBV12-3 or TRBV12-4 and J is TRBJ2-5; D unclear. V was shortened by 5 bases and J by 1 base, with 11 bases between the two germline ends. CDR3 size: 14 residues. CDR3 protein: CASSNDRTQETQYF. CDR3 DNA: TGTGCCAGCAGTAATGACCGAACCCAAGAGACCCAGTACTTC.

This clonotype was counted many times. The gene calls are TRBV28 and TRBJ1-5; D call uncertain. V was clipped by 7 bases and J by 1 base, with 14 bases between them. Germline-derived CDR1 and CDR2 are MDHEN and SYDVKM. CDR3 size: 15 residues. The CDR3 sequence is CASNERAVSNQPQHF. CDR3 coding DNA: TGTGCCAGCAATGAGAGGGCGGTGAGCAATCAGCCCCAGCATTTT.

This clonotype occurred many times. The chain recombines TRBV7-2 with TRBJ2-5; D possibly corresponds to TRBD2 (6 bases). The CDR3 has 14 amino acids. Germline CDR1 is SGHTA and CDR2 is FQGNSA. The V end lost 5 bases, the J end lost 3 bases, and 13 bases lay between the germline ends. The CDR3 coding sequence is TGTGCCAGCAGCCCCCGACTAGGGGAAGAGACCCAGTACTTC. It is translated as CASSPRLGEETQYF.

This clonotype occurred many times. The chain combines TRBV19 with TRBJ2-7; D perhaps matches TRBD1 (5 bases). With 3 bases removed from V and 6 bases from J, the gap between germline ends came to 15 bases. There are 14 residues in the CDR3. The germline V gene has CDR1 LNHDA and CDR2 SQIVND (reference sequence). The CDR3 nucleotides read TGTGCCAGTAGTATCCCGGCAGGGTCAGCCGAGCAGTACTTC. This codes for CASSIPAGSAEQYF.

There are many counts of this clonotype. The chain recombines TRBV6-1 with TRBJ1-1, with unresolved D. This CDR3 is 15 amino acids long. The germline V gene has CDR1 MNHNS and CDR2 SASEGT. The germline V and J ends were trimmed by 6 bases and 4 bases, with 18 bases remaining between them. CDR3 sequence reads: CASSVSQLAGTEAFF. The CDR3 region has the DNA TGTGCCAGCAGCGTCTCCCAATTGGCAGGCACTGAAGCTTTCTTT.

This clonotype was detected ten times or more. The V call is TRBV2, the J call TRBJ2-7; tentatively, D is TRBD1 (7 bases). CDR1 and CDR2 from the germline V gene are SNHLY and FYNNEI. Trimming left V 3 bases short and J 2 bases short, with 14 bases between. The length of the CDR3 is 15 residues. In DNA form, the CDR3 reads TGTGCCAGCAGTGAGGCGGCAGGGGGGCCCTACGAGCAGTACTTC. The encoded protein is CASSEAAGGPYEQYF.

V and J are TRBV29-1 and TRBJ2-5; tentatively, D is TRBD2 (9 bases). Germline assignment: CDR1 SQVTM and CDR2 ANQGSEA. There are 18 residues in the CDR3. Trimming stripped 4 bases from V and 4 bases from J, with 28 bases between. CDR3 nucleotide sequence: TGCAGCGTTGGGTCAGGGGGCAGGGCGGGAGGGCCCCGAGAGACCCAGTACTTC. Translating it yields CSVGSGGRAGGPRETQYF.

This clonotype was found many times. The chain joins TRBV29-1 to TRBJ2-5; 9 bases map to TRBD2. J lost 0 bases, V lost 7 bases, and 6 bases had no gene match. CDR1 SQVTM and CDR2 ANQGSEA come from the germline V gene. This CDR3 is 14 amino acids long. The CDR3 DNA reads TGCAGCGCCTCTAGCGGGACGTACCAAGAGACCCAGTACTTC. It is translated as CSASSGTYQETQYF.

This clonotype was counted only a few times. This rearrangement joins TRBV7-6 to TRBJ2-5, with TRBD2 matching over 8 bases. The CDR3 spans 17 residues. The junction had 15 bases not matched to a gene; V was cut back by 5 bases and J by 4 bases. Germline V lookup: CDR1 SGHVS, CDR2 FNYEAQ. The CDR3 region has the DNA TGTGCCAGCAGCAATGTGCGGACTAGCCGTTTTCGAGAGACCCAGTACTTC. It codes for CASSNVRTSRFRETQYF.

This clonotype was observed a handful of times. The V and J genes are TRBV5-1 and TRBJ2-7; 8 bases align to TRBD2. J gave up 2 bases and V 4 bases, and 5 bases lay outside the gene matches. The CDR3 contains 14 residues. In germline, CDR1 is SGHRS, CDR2 YFSETQ. The CDR3 nucleotides are TGCGCCAGCAGCCCGGGGGGGGACCCCTACGAGCAGTACTTC. The encoded protein is CASSPGGDPYEQYF.

This clonotype came up many times. This chain uses TRBV20-1 with TRBJ2-5, with D unresolved. The CDR3 sequence is 15 residues long. CDR1 and CDR2 from the germline V gene are DFQATT and SNEGSKA (reference sequence). V lost 0 bases to trimming and J lost 5 bases, with 16 bases between them. In DNA form, the CDR3 reads TGCAGTGCTAGAGATCCCAGGAATAAATTGGAGACCCAGTACTTC. This gives the protein CSARDPRNKLETQYF.

This clonotype has only a few counts. The V gene is TRBV30, the J gene TRBJ2-7; the D gene could be TRBD1 or TRBD2 (5 bases each). Germline lookup yields CDR1 GTSNPN and CDR2 SVGIG (reference sequence). The CDR3 is 13 residues long. Trimming removed 2 bases at V and 5 bases at J, with 13 bases between. CDR3 DNA: TGTGCCTGGAGTAGGGGACCGATAGACGAGCAGTACTTC. This codes for CAWSRGPIDEQYF.

This clonotype was seen many times. The chain recombines TRBV19 with TRBJ2-7, with 10 bases fitting TRBD2. The CDR3 runs 15 residues. The germline gives CDR1 LNHDA, CDR2 SQIVND (reference sequence). J was trimmed by 6 bases and V by 1 base; bases with no gene match: 6. CDR3 nucleotides: TGTGCCAGTAGTATAGCCCTAGCGGGAGTTTCCGAGCAGTACTTC. It specifies CASSIALAGVSEQYF.